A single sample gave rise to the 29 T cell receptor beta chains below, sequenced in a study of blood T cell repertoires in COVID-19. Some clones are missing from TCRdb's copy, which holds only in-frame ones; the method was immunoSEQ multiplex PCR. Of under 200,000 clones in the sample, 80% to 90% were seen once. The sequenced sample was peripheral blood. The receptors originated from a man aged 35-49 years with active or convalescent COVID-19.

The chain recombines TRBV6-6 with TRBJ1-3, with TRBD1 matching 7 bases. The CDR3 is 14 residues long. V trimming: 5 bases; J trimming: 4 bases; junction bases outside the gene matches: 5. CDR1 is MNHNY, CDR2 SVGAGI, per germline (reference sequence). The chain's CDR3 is CASSGQVTGNTIYF. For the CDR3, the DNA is TGTGCCAGCAGTGGACAGGTTACCGGAAACACCATATATTTT.

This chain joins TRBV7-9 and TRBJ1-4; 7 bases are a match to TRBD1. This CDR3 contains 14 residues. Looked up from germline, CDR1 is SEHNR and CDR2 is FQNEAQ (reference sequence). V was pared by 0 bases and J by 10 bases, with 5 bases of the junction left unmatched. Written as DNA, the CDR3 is TGTGCCAGCAGCTTAGCAGAAGGGGGCGTAAAACTGTTTTTT. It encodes CASSLAEGGVKLFF.

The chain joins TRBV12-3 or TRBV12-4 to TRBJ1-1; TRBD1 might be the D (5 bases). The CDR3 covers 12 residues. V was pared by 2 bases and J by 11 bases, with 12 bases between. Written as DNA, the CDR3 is TGTGCCAGCAGTTTATTTGGGGGGGACGCTTTCTTT. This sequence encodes CASSLFGGDAFF.

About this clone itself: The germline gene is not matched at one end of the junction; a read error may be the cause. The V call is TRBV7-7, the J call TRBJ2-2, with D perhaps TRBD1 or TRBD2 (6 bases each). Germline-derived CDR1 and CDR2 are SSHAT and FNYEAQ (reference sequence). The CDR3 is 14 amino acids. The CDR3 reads CASSLGGPTGELFF. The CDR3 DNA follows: TGTGCTAGCAGCTTAGGGGGGCCCACCGGGGAGCTGTTTTTT.

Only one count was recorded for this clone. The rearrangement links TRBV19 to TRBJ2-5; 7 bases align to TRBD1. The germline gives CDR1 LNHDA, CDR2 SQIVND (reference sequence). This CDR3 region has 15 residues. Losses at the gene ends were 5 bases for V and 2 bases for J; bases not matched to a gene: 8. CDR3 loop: CASSHPGTEQETQYF. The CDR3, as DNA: TGTGCCAGTAGTCACCCGGGGACAGAGCAAGAGACCCAGTACTTC. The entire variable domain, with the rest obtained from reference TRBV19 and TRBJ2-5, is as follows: DGGITQSPKYLFRKEGQNVTLSCEQNLNHDAMYWYRQDPGQGLRLIYYSQIVNDFQKGDIAEGYSVSREKKESFPLTVTSAQKNPTAFYLCASSHPGTEQETQYFGPGTRLLVL.

The CDR3 spells CASSETHQGLALNEQYF. The CDR3 DNA reads TGTGCCAGCAGCGAGACCCACCAGGGACTAGCCCTTAACGAGCAGTACTTC. The chain carries TRBV9 and TRBJ2-7, with 9 positions matching TRBD2. The J segment lost 5 bases and the V segment lost 3 bases, leaving 15 bases of the junction unmatched. Germline V gives CDR1 SGDLS, CDR2 YYNGEE. The CDR3 spans 17 residues.

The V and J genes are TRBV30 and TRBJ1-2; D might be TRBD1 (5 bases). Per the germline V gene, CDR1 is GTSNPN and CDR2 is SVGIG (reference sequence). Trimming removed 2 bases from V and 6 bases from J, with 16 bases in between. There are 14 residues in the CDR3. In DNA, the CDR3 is TGTGCCTGGAGTCTGGGGCACGTCCCGAATGGCTACACCTTC. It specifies CAWSLGHVPNGYTF.

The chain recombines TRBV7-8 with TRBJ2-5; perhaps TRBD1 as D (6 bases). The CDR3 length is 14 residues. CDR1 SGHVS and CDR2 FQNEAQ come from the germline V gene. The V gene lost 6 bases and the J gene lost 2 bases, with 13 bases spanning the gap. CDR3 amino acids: CASRPGTTQETQYF. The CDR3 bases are TGTGCCAGCAGACCCGGGACAACGCAAGAGACCCAGTACTTC.

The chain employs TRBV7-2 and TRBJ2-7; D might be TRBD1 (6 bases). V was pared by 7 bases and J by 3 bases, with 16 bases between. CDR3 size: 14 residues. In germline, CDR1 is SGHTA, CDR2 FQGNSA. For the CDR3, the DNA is TGTGCCAGCAACTTCGGACAGCCAAGCTACGAGCAGTACTTC. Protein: CASNFGQPSYEQYF.

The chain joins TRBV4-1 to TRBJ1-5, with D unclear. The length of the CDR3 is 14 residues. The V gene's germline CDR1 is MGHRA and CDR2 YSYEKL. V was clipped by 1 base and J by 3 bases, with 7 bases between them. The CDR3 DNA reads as TGCGCCAGCAGCCAAGTTACAGCCAATCAGCCCCAGCATTTT. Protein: CASSQVTANQPQHF.

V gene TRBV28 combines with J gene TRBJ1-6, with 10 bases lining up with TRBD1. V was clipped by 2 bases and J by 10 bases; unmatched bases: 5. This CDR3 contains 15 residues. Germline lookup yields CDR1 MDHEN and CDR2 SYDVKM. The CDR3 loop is CASSLGGTGESPLHF. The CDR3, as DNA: TGTGCCAGCAGTTTAGGAGGGACAGGGGAGTCACCCCTCCACTTT.

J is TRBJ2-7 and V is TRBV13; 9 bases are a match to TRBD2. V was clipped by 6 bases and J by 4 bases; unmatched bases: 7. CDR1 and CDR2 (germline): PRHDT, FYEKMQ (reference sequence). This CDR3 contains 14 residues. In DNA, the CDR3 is TGTGCCAGCAGGTCTGCGGGGGGGCCTTACGAGCAGTACTTC. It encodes CASRSAGGPYEQYF.

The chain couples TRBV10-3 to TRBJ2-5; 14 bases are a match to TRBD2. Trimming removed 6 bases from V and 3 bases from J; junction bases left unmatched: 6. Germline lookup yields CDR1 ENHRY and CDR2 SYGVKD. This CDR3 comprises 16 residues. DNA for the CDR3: TGTGCCATCAGGGCAGGACTAGCGGGGGGAGAAGAGACCCAGTACTTC. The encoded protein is CAIRAGLAGGEETQYF.

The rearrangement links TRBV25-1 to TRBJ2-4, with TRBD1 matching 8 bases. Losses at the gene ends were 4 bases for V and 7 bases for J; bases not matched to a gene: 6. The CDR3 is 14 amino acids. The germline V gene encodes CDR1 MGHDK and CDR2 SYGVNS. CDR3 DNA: TGTGCCAGCAGTGGATCAGGGGGCAGGAACATTCAGTACTTC. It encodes CASSGSGGRNIQYF.

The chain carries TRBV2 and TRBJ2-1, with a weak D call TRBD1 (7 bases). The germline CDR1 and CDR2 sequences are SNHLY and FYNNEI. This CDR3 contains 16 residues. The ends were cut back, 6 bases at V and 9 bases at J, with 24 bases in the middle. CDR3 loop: CASRRLAGGFGSEQFF. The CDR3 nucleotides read TGTGCCAGCAGGCGTCTTGCAGGGGGGTTTGGGAGTGAGCAGTTCTTC.

The DNA for the CDR3 is TGTGCCAGCCTCTACAGGGGCAACTTGAACACTGAAGCTTTCTTT. Translated: CASLYRGNLNTEAFF. The J gene is TRBJ1-1, the V gene TRBV6-5; TRBD1 matches 7 bases. Germline V lookup: CDR1 MNHEY, CDR2 SVGAGI. This CDR3 region has 15 residues. Germline trimming cut 8 bases from V and 0 bases from J; bases unmatched to any gene: 9.

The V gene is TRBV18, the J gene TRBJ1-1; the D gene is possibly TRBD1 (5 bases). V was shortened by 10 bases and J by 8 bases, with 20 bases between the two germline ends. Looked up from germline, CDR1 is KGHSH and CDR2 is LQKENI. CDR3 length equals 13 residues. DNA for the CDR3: TGTGCCACCCGTCTTAAGGGGACTACCGAAGCTTTCTTT. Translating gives CATRLKGTTEAFF. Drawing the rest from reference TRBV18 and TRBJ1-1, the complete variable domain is NAGVMQNPRHLVRRRGQEARLRCSPMKGHSHVYWYRQLPEEGLKFMVYLQKENIIDESGMPKERFSAEFPKEGPSILRIQQVVRGDSAAYFCATRLKGTTEAFFGQGTRLTVV.

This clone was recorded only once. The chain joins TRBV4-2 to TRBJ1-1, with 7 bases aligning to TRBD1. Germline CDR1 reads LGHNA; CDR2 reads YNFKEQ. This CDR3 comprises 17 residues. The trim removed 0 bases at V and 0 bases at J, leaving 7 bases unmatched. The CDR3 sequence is CASSQDPGQRLNTEAFF. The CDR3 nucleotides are TGTGCCAGCAGCCAAGATCCGGGACAGCGACTGAACACTGAAGCTTTCTTT.

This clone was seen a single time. The CDR3 spells CATSDGDRTSTDTQYF. DNA for the CDR3: TGTGCCACCAGTGATGGGGACAGGACTAGCACAGATACGCAGTATTTT. The rearrangement links TRBV24-1 to TRBJ2-3; TRBD1 agrees at 8 bases. The CDR3 has 16 residues. CDR1 and CDR2 (germline): KGHDR, SFDVKD. V shed 3 bases, J shed 0 bases, and the junction held 4 bases outside the gene matches.

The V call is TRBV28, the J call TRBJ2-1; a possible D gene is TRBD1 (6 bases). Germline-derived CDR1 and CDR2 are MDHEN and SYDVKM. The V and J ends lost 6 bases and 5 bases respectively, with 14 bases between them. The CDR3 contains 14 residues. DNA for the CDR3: TGTGCCAGCAGGGACGGCAGGGGTCACAATGAGCAGTTCTTC. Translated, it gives CASRDGRGHNEQFF.

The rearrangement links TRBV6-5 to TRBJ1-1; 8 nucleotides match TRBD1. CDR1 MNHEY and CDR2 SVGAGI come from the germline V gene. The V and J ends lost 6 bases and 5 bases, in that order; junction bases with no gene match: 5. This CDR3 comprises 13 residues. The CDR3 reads CASRGDRITEAFF. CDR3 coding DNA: TGTGCCAGCAGGGGGGACAGGATTACTGAAGCTTTCTTT.

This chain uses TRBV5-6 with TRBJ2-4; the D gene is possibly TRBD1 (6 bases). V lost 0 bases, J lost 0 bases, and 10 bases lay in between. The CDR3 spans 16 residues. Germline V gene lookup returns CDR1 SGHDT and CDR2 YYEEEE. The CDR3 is CASSLGAGVAKNIQYF. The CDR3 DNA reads TGTGCCAGCAGCTTGGGGGCAGGGGTAGCCAAAAACATTCAGTACTTC.

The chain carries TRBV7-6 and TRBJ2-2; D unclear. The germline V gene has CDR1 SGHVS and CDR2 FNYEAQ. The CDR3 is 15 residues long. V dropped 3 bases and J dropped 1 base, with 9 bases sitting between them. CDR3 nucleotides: TGTGCCAGCAGCTTTTCACAGCTGAACACCGGGGAGCTGTTTTTT. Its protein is CASSFSQLNTGELFF.

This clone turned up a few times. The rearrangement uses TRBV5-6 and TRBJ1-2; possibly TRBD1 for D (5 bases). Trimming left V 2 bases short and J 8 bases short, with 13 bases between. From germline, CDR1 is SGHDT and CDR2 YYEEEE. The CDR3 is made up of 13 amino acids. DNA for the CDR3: TGTGCCAGCAGCTTCGGCAGGGAAGAGGGCTACACCTTC. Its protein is CASSFGREEGYTF.

Here the CDR3 DNA reads TGTGCCAGCAGCTTAGTAGGGGGGGGTGGAAACACCATATATTTT. Translated: CASSLVGGGGNTIYF. The V and J genes are TRBV7-2 and TRBJ1-3; TRBD1 is a possible D gene (6 bases). Trimming took 1 base from V and 3 from J, leaving 10 bases between them. Per the germline V gene, CDR1 is SGHTA and CDR2 is FQGNSA. CDR3 length: 15 residues.

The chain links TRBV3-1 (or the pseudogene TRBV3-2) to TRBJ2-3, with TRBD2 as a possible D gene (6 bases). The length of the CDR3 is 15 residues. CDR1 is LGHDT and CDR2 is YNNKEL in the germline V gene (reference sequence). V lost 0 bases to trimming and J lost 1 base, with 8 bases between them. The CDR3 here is CASSQEGGGTDTQYF. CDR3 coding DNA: TGTGCCAGCAGCCAAGAAGGCGGGGGCACAGATACGCAGTATTTT.

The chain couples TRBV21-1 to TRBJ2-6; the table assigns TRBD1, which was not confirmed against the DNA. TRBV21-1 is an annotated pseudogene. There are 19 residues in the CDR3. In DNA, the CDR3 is TGTGCCAGCAGCAAAGAGAAAGAACAGGAACCATCTGGGGCCAACGTCCTGACTTTC. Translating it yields CASSKEKEQEPSGANVLTF.

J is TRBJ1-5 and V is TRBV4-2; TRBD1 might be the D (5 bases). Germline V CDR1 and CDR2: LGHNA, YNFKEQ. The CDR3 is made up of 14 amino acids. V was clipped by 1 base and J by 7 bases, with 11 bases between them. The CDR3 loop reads CASSQGQGGQPQHF. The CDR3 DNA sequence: TGTGCCAGCAGCCAAGGTCAGGGAGGACAGCCCCAGCATTTT.

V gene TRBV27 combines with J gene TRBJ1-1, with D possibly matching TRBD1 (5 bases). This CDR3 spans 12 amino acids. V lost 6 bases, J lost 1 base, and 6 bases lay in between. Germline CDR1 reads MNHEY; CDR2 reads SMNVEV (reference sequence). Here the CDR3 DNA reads TGTGCCAGCAGGCAGGGGAACACTGAAGCTTTCTTT. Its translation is CASRQGNTEAFF.